The 3 T cell receptor beta chains in this list originate from one sample, sequenced in a study of Ad26.COV2.S vaccination and SARS-CoV-2 variants. The table came from immunoSEQ multiplex PCR; TCRdb's copy has only in-frame clones and leaves some out. The sample holds approximately 410,000 clones, roughly 90% seen once. Noted treatment: some 19 received Ad26.COV2.S at low or high dose, single or two shots; several received placebo; per-sample allocation not given. Sample collection was performed on day 63 after the first vaccine or placebo injection. The specimen was peripheral blood, collected in a trial of Ad26.COV2.S vaccine versus placebo. Source of these receptors: a person aged 18 to 59 who received the Ad26.COV2.S COVID-19 vaccine or a placebo.

The V and J genes are TRBV30 and TRBJ2-1; D is undetermined. Germline CDR1 reads GTSNPN; CDR2 reads SVGIG (reference sequence). V was cut by 5 bases and J by 2 bases, with 4 bases left in between. The CDR3 totals 11 residues. DNA of the CDR3: TGTGCCTGGGGGACCTACAATGAGCAGTTCTTC. It yields the protein CAWGTYNEQFF.

The chain uses TRBV7-2 and TRBJ1-6; the D gene is possibly TRBD1 (5 bases). Germline V gives CDR1 SGHTA, CDR2 FQGNSA. V was clipped by 5 bases and J by 7 bases, with 15 bases between them. The CDR3 covers 15 residues. The CDR3 coding sequence is TGTGCCAGCAGCCCCGGGACCCCGAAAAATTCACCCCTCCACTTT. Amino acid sequence: CASSPGTPKNSPLHF.

This chain links TRBV7-9 with TRBJ2-5; 7 nucleotides match TRBD1. CDR1 SEHNR and CDR2 FQNEAQ come from the germline V gene (reference sequence). V was clipped by 5 bases and J by 4 bases; unmatched bases: 10. This CDR3 contains 15 residues. The CDR3 region has the DNA TGTGCCAGCAGCCGGCAGGGGGTGCTGGGAGAGACCCAGTACTTC. It encodes CASSRQGVLGETQYF.